Below, 31 T cell receptor beta chains from the same sample are listed, as sequenced in a study of blood T cell repertoires in COVID-19. Assay: immunoSEQ multiplex PCR; the TCRdb copy retains only in-frame clones and omits some. This sample has about 290,000 clones, with around 81% found just once. Sequenced input: peripheral blood. Receptor source: a woman in her fifties or sixties with active or convalescent COVID-19.

This clone was recorded once. The rearrangement links TRBV9 to TRBJ2-3, with D perhaps TRBD1 (5 bases). The CDR3 totals 16 residues. The V end was cut by 4 bases, the J end by 2 bases, with 17 bases between. The germline CDR1 and CDR2 sequences are SGDLS and YYNGEE. CDR3 nucleotide sequence: TGTGCCAGCAGCTGGAGCAGGACAACCGACACAGATACGCAGTATTTT. Translating gives CASSWSRTTDTDTQYF.

This clone was seen only a few times. The chain carries TRBV28 and TRBJ1-3; D possibly corresponds to TRBD1 (5 bases). V lost 6 bases and J lost 0, with 18 bases in between. This CDR3 comprises 17 residues. Per germline, CDR1 MDHEN and CDR2 SYDVKM. In DNA form, the CDR3 reads TGTGCCAGCAGCCCTGTGGGGAGGGGTAGCTCTGGAAACACCATATATTTT. Protein: CASSPVGRGSSGNTIYF.

The table lists this clone with a few counts. The V gene is TRBV3-1 (or the pseudogene TRBV3-2), the J gene TRBJ2-7; 10 bases match TRBD2. Germline V gives CDR1 LGHDT, CDR2 YNNKEL (reference sequence). With 4 bases clipped from V and 5 bases from J, the junction kept 5 bases outside the gene matches. The CDR3 sequence is 14 residues long. CDR3 region: CASSPSGRTDEQYF. In DNA form, the CDR3 reads TGTGCCAGCAGCCCTAGCGGGAGAACCGACGAGCAGTACTTC.

To note about this clone: One end of the junction is discordant with germline, which a read error may explain. The chain combines TRBV11-3 with TRBJ2-7; the match to TRBD2 covers 8 bases. The CDR3 has 14 amino acids. Germline CDR1 reads SGHNT; CDR2 reads YENEEA. The CDR3 DNA reads TGTGCCAGCAGATTAGCGGGACTCTCCTACGAGCAGTACTTC. Protein product: CASRLAGLSYEQYF.

This chain joins TRBV6-1 and TRBJ2-2; perhaps TRBD1 as D (6 bases). V dropped 6 bases and J dropped 2 bases, with 16 bases sitting between them. Germline assignment: CDR1 MNHNS and CDR2 SASEGT. The CDR3 is made up of 16 amino acids. The CDR3 bases are TGTGCCAGCAGCGAAAGGACAGCCCTAAACACCGGGGAGCTGTTTTTT. It specifies CASSERTALNTGELFF.

This chain connects TRBV18 to TRBJ2-4; 7 nucleotides match TRBD1. The CDR3 has 16 residues. After removal of 2 bases from V and 3 bases from J, the junction contained 7 bases not matched to a gene. Germline loops: CDR1 KGHSH, CDR2 LQKENI. The CDR3 spells CASSPGTVLGKNIQYF. CDR3 in DNA: TGTGCCAGCTCACCAGGGACAGTATTGGGCAAAAACATTCAGTACTTC.

The rearrangement uses TRBV7-9 and TRBJ1-6, with a weak D call TRBD1 (6 bases). V shed 4 bases and J shed 9 bases, with 10 bases lying between them. The CDR3 loop spans 13 amino acids. Per germline, CDR1 SEHNR and CDR2 FQNEAQ (reference sequence). CDR3 DNA: TGTGCCAGCAGCTCCCAAGGGGGTTCACCCCTCCACTTT. This translates into CASSSQGGSPLHF.

The chain recombines TRBV2 with TRBJ1-2, with D perhaps TRBD1 (6 bases). This CDR3 spans 15 amino acids. Germline CDR1 SNHLY, CDR2 FYNNEI. V was trimmed by 5 bases and J by 2 bases, leaving 15 bases between them. CDR3 amino acids: CASSPPGAANYGYTF. The CDR3 coding sequence is TGTGCCAGCAGTCCTCCAGGGGCCGCAAACTATGGCTACACCTTC. The whole variable domain, remainder taken from reference TRBV2 and TRBJ1-2, is EPEVTQTPSHQVTQMGQEVILRCVPISNHLYFYWYRQILGQKVEFLVSFYNNEISEKSEIFDDQFSVERPDGSNFTLKIRSTKLEDSAMYFCASSPPGAANYGYTFGSGTRLTVV.

The V call is TRBV10-3, the J call TRBJ1-2, with 8 bases matching TRBD1. V was clipped by 10 bases and J by 4 bases; unmatched bases: 8. The CDR3 length is 13 residues. The germline gives CDR1 ENHRY, CDR2 SYGVKD. CDR3 nucleotides: TGTGCCACCTCAGGGGGCGACGGCTATGGCTACACCTTC. Translation gives CATSGGDGYGYTF.

The chain couples TRBV18 to TRBJ2-1; 7 bases are a match to TRBD1. The V gene's germline CDR1 is KGHSH and CDR2 LQKENI. The CDR3 runs to 18 residues. With 5 bases clipped from V and 2 bases from J, the junction kept 15 bases outside the gene matches. The CDR3 region is CASSTKQGGAGAYNEQFF. CDR3 coding DNA: TGTGCCAGCTCAACAAAACAAGGGGGCGCGGGTGCCTACAATGAGCAGTTCTTC.

This rearrangement joins TRBV5-1 to TRBJ2-3, with 10 bases fitting TRBD2. With 4 bases clipped from V and 0 bases from J, the junction kept 5 bases outside the gene matches. CDR3 size: 16 residues. Germline V lookup: CDR1 SGHRS, CDR2 YFSETQ. The CDR3 coding sequence is TGCGCCAGCAGCGACGGACTAGCGGCTAGCACAGATACGCAGTATTTT. It is translated as CASSDGLAASTDTQYF.

This chain uses TRBV9 with TRBJ1-1, with no clear D. CDR3 size: 15 residues. Germline CDR1 is SGDLS and CDR2 is YYNGEE. V was shortened by 2 bases and J by 3 bases, with 14 bases between the two germline ends. Here the CDR3 DNA reads TGTGCCAGCAGCGTCGGGGTTCTTGGGGACACTGAAGCTTTCTTT. This codes for CASSVGVLGDTEAFF. Full variable domain (remainder filled in from reference TRBV9 and TRBJ1-1): DSGVTQTPKHLITATGQRVTLRCSPRSGDLSVYWYQQSLDQGLQFLIQYYNGEERAKGNILERFSAQQFPDLHSELNLSSLELGDSALYFCASSVGVLGDTEAFFGQGTRLTVV.

The chain uses TRBV2 and TRBJ2-7, with 9 bases fitting TRBD2. Germline V CDR1 and CDR2: SNHLY, FYNNEI. V lost 0 bases, J lost 3 bases, and 3 bases stayed unmatched. This CDR3 has 15 amino acids. The CDR3 sequence: CASSEASGSFYEQYF. Here the CDR3 DNA reads TGTGCCAGCAGTGAAGCTAGCGGGAGTTTCTACGAGCAGTACTTC.

This clone was detected only a few times. This sequence joins TRBV5-4 and TRBJ2-3, with 8 bases identical to TRBD2. The CDR3 runs to 14 residues. In germline, CDR1 is SGHNT, CDR2 YYREEE (reference sequence). V lost 4 bases and J lost 5; bases outside the gene matches: 6. Written as DNA, the CDR3 is TGTGCCAGCAGCGCAGCGGGAGCGGGAGATACGCAGTATTTT. It specifies CASSAAGAGDTQYF.

The chain couples TRBV11-2 to TRBJ1-6; the D is unclear. The CDR3 runs to 15 residues. Trimming removed 4 bases at V and 1 base at J, with 8 bases between. Germline CDR1 reads SGHAT; CDR2 reads FQNNGV. The CDR3 spells CASSSSGSYNSPLHF. The DNA for the CDR3 is TGTGCCAGCAGCTCATCGGGGTCCTATAATTCACCCCTCCACTTT.

This clone was seen once. V usage is TRBV5-1 and J usage is TRBJ2-3; TRBD2 matches 8 bases. CDR1 is SGHRS and CDR2 is YFSETQ in the germline V gene. The CDR3 has 16 residues. V lost 7 bases to trimming and J lost 4 bases; unmatched junction nucleotides: 14. The CDR3 nucleotides read TGCGCCAGCTCAGCTTCCCCGGGAGGGTTGGCAGATACGCAGTATTTT. Residues: CASSASPGGLADTQYF.

The rearrangement uses TRBV7-3 and TRBJ2-2, with TRBD1 matching 7 bases. This CDR3 is built from 15 residues. Germline trimming cut 5 bases from V and 1 base from J; bases unmatched to any gene: 4. CDR1 and CDR2 from the germline V gene are SGHTA and FQGTGA. This CDR3 reads CASSPSGGNTGELFF. In nucleotides, the CDR3 is TGTGCCAGCAGCCCCTCAGGGGGGAACACCGGGGAGCTGTTTTTT.

This chain links TRBV18 with TRBJ2-3, with 9 positions matching TRBD1. The CDR3 totals 16 residues. CDR1 is KGHSH, CDR2 LQKENI, per germline. Trimming took 3 bases from V and 0 from J; bases not matched to a gene: 4. CDR3 sequence: CASSPPGTGSTDTQYF. The CDR3 coding sequence is TGTGCCAGCTCACCCCCCGGGACAGGGAGCACAGATACGCAGTATTTT. Together with reference TRBV18 and TRBJ2-3, the CDR3 gives the full variable domain: NAGVMQNPRHLVRRRGQEARLRCSPMKGHSHVYWYRQLPEEGLKFMVYLQKENIIDESGMPKERFSAEFPKEGPSILRIQQVVRGDSAAYFCASSPPGTGSTDTQYFGPGTRLTVL.

This clone occurred a few times. The chain is built from TRBV19 and TRBJ1-2; TRBD1 aligns across 8 bases. The CDR3 extends over 17 amino acids. From germline, CDR1 is LNHDA and CDR2 SQIVND (reference sequence). V lost 5 bases to trimming and J lost 4 bases; unmatched junction nucleotides: 15. CDR3: CASSWVGQGYLGYGYTF. The CDR3 DNA sequence: TGTGCCAGTAGTTGGGTCGGACAGGGATACCTCGGCTATGGCTACACCTTC.

CDR3 sequence (DNA): TGTGCCAGAAGCTTTTCGGGTGGTCAGGGTGCGGCAGGGGAGCTGTTTTTT. It encodes CARSFSGGQGAAGELFF. J is TRBJ2-2 and V is TRBV5-3, with D tentatively TRBD1 (5 bases). TRBV5-3 has ORF status, its function being uncertain. The CDR3 has 17 residues. Trimming left V 2 bases short and J 8 bases short, with 22 bases between.

The V gene is TRBV19, the J gene TRBJ1-2, with D unclear. The V and J ends lost 7 bases and 4 bases respectively, with 10 bases between them. The length of the CDR3 is 12 residues. From germline, CDR1 is LNHDA and CDR2 SQIVND (reference sequence). The CDR3 region is CASKRASYGYTF. DNA for the CDR3: TGTGCCAGTAAAAGAGCGTCCTATGGCTACACCTTC. Based on the CDR3 plus reference TRBV19 and TRBJ1-2, the full variable domain is DGGITQSPKYLFRKEGQNVTLSCEQNLNHDAMYWYRQDPGQGLRLIYYSQIVNDFQKGDIAEGYSVSREKKESFPLTVTSAQKNPTAFYLCASKRASYGYTFGSGTRLTVV.

The chain employs TRBV7-2 and TRBJ2-2, with TRBD2 matching 10 bases. The germline V gene has CDR1 SGHTA and CDR2 FQGNSA. The CDR3 runs 15 residues. The J segment lost 7 bases and the V segment lost 8 bases, leaving 10 bases of the junction unmatched. This CDR3 is CASALAGVRRGELFF. For the CDR3, the DNA is TGTGCCAGCGCTCTAGCGGGAGTGAGGCGCGGGGAGCTGTTTTTT.

The chain combines TRBV27 with TRBJ2-2, with TRBD1 matching over 7 bases. This CDR3 contains 18 residues. Germline V gene data show CDR1 as MNHEY and CDR2 as SMNVEV (reference sequence). V lost 0 bases to trimming and J lost 0 bases; unmatched junction nucleotides: 7. The DNA of the CDR3 is TGTGCCAGCAGTTTATCGAGGGGGCGGCTGGCGAACACCGGGGAGCTGTTTTTT. This translates into CASSLSRGRLANTGELFF.

The gene calls are TRBV25-1 and TRBJ2-3, with 8 bases identical to TRBD2. Germline-derived CDR1 and CDR2 are MGHDK and SYGVNS. This CDR3 spans 13 amino acids. The CDR3 loop reads CAGSGSGTDTQYF. The CDR3 region has the DNA TGTGCTGGGAGCGGGAGTGGGACAGATACGCAGTATTTT.

The chain is built from TRBV6-4 and TRBJ1-2, with D perhaps TRBD1 (6 bases). The germline V gene has CDR1 MRHNA and CDR2 SNTAGT. The CDR3 runs to 14 residues. With 6 bases removed from V and 3 bases from J, the gap between germline ends came to 14 bases. Here the CDR3 DNA reads TGTGCCAGCAGCCCTGGGGGGGCAGACTATGGCTACACCTTC. Its protein product is CASSPGGADYGYTF.

V gene TRBV6-4 combines with J gene TRBJ2-1; possible D gene TRBD2, 5 bases. The ends were cut back, 3 bases at V and 0 bases at J, with 9 bases in the middle. Germline V gives CDR1 MRHNA, CDR2 SNTAGT. The CDR3 is 15 residues long. The CDR3 DNA reads as TGTGCCAGCAGTGAACAGCGGAGCTCCTACAATGAGCAGTTCTTC. This gives the protein CASSEQRSSYNEQFF.

The CDR3 DNA sequence: TGTGCCACCAGTGAGCCCGGGACTAGGGCGTTGAATGAGCAGTTCTTC. Translation gives CATSEPGTRALNEQFF. The chain links TRBV24-1 to TRBJ2-1, with 8 bases identical to TRBD2. V was pared by 4 bases and J by 7 bases, with 11 bases of the junction left unmatched. This CDR3 has 16 amino acids. The germline CDR1 and CDR2 sequences are KGHDR and SFDVKD.

The chain is built from TRBV7-8 and TRBJ2-1; possible D gene TRBD2, 6 bases. Germline CDR1 is SGHVS and CDR2 is FQNEAQ. The CDR3 covers 17 residues. The V end lost 5 bases, the J end lost 2 bases, and 19 bases lay between the germline ends. In DNA, the CDR3 is TGTGCCAGCAGCCACGGTATCGGGGGAGCCCCCTACAATGAGCAGTTCTTC. Encoded protein: CASSHGIGGAPYNEQFF.

V and J are TRBV18 and TRBJ1-1, with TRBD1 matching over 7 bases. This CDR3 has 13 amino acids. The V gene's germline CDR1 is KGHSH and CDR2 LQKENI. V shed 6 bases and J 1 base; nucleotides not matched to a gene: 2. The CDR3, as DNA: TGTGCCAGCTCGGCAGGGGGGAACACTGAAGCTTTCTTT. Protein sequence: CASSAGGNTEAFF.

The chain carries TRBV11-2 and TRBJ2-7; TRBD2 agrees at 7 bases. J lost 3 bases, V lost 6 bases, and 8 bases had no gene match. CDR3 length equals 14 residues. Germline V gives CDR1 SGHAT, CDR2 FQNNGV. In DNA form, the CDR3 reads TGTGCCAGCAGTTCAACTAGCGTTCACTACGAGCAGTACTTC. This sequence encodes CASSSTSVHYEQYF.

The rearrangement uses TRBV5-4 and TRBJ1-2; 7 nucleotides line up with TRBD1. Germline CDR1 reads SGHNT; CDR2 reads YYREEE (reference sequence). The CDR3 loop spans 16 amino acids. The ends lost 4 bases at V and 2 bases at J; junction bases unmatched: 11. The CDR3: CASSPKATGRNYGYTF. Written as DNA, the CDR3 is TGTGCCAGCAGCCCAAAGGCGACAGGGCGAAACTATGGCTACACCTTC.